The clone carrying this T cell receptor (beta chain) was counted only a few times. TCRdb itself ran the 5' RACE reads through MiXCR, one entry per CDR3 protein. The profile shows about 190,000 distinct CDR3 sequences, roughly 15% of them singletons. This sample was included in a study of identical twins. The same data also went into a second study, on T cells expressing NK-cell markers.

Sequencing used CD8+ T cells sorted from blood. This receptor was obtained from a woman between 18 and 29 years old in good health.

In DNA, the CDR3 is TGCAGTGCTAGTATGGGACGGCCGTTGAGGGAGCAGTACTTC. Translated: CSASMGRPLREQYF. This rearrangement joins TRBV20-1 to TRBJ2-7; D might be TRBD1 or TRBD2, each matching 5 bases. Germline V gene sequence: CDR1 DFQATT, CDR2 SNEGSKA (reference sequence). V dropped 3 bases and J dropped 7 bases, with 19 bases sitting between them. This CDR3 contains 14 residues.